Detailed here is one TCR beta chain. The antigen is not known. This entry comes from a study of Ad26.COV2.S vaccination and SARS-CoV-2 variants. In the study overall: Donor was in the COV1001 Ad26.COV2.S trial arm. Overall study results and limits: Vaccine and placebo recipients had comparable breadth of non-spike TCRs. Placebo recipients trailed vaccine recipients in spike-specific TCR breadth. The breadth of spike-specific CD8+ and CD4+ T cell responses after vaccination was reportedly substantial.

The treatment here: some 20 received Ad26.COV2.S at low or high dose, single or two shots; 5 received placebo; per-sample allocation not given. Samples analyzed were those drawn on day 63 after the first vaccine or placebo injection. The germline V gene encodes CDR1 SQVTM and CDR2 ANQGSEA. CDR3 size: 14 residues. Trimming took 4 bases from V and 8 from J; bases not matched to a gene: 13. The protocol was immunoSEQ multiplex PCR, while the TCRdb copy is restricted to in-frame clones and leaves out a portion. Among 510,000 or so clones, around nine tenths were seen once, and the ten largest hold 9.5% to 15%.

The source material was peripheral blood, sampled in a trial of Ad26.COV2.S vaccine versus placebo. The rearrangement links TRBV29-1 to TRBJ1-1; 7 bases align to TRBD1. The clonotype comes from a person aged 18-60 years who received the Ad26.COV2.S COVID-19 vaccine or a placebo. The CDR3 protein is CSVAVVGPGGEAFF. The CDR3 DNA reads as TGCAGCGTTGCCGTTGTGGGGCCAGGGGGAGAAGCTTTCTTT.